This entry describes one TCR beta chain. This clonotype showed up many times. What this receptor recognizes is not known. Base quality data are lacking; no much larger clone is found one base away. Taken from cysteine to phenylalanine, the CDR3 has 15 residues. Only CDR3 DNA remains: 45 bases, in frame from the first base. For this chain, trimming is 4 bases at the V end and 8 bases at the J end, and the number of junction bases without a gene match is 8. CDR1 is given as MNHNY and CDR2 as SVGAGI, both from the germline V gene (reference sequence). The data originate from a study of tumor-infiltrating lymphocytes in primary liver carcinoma (dated by TCRdb to about 2017). Some background on the complete study: Between November 2015 and early 2016, a handful of patients in China with histopathologically diagnosed primary liver carcinoma had their tumors surgically resected. Each sample produced about 3.5 to 7.5 million productive TCRbeta reads, and read depth showed no significant difference between tissue types. Of the five patients (three men and two women, aged 30 to 69 years), four had hepatocellular carcinoma and one had combined HCC and intrahepatic cholangiocarcinoma. For each liver tumor, the study sampled five regions along with adjacent normal tissue and blood, and applied TCRbeta repertoire sequencing, expression microarrays and whole-exome sequencing. A total of roughly 35 specimens from 5 patients went through TCRbeta repertoire sequencing, namely 25 tumor regions, 5 adjacent noncancerous liver tissues and 5 peripheral blood samples. Tumors of the five patients were stage T1-T3 N0M0 with maximum diameters of roughly 4.2 to 10 cm. Reproducibility between technical replicate repertoires was high, with correlation coefficients above 0.98 and mean shared-clone rates about 0.9. Paper-wide results and their limitations: Repertoire overlap was found to be higher between tumor regions (mean around 35%) than between tumor-adjacent (approximately 17%) or tumor-blood (about 14%) pairs, consistent with antigen-driven expansion. The study included only five patients, and the authors note findings should be validated in a larger study. Only the TCR beta chain was sequenced, which likely underestimates true repertoire diversity because unpaired alpha chains were not captured. A significantly larger repertoire fraction was made up by the top 250 clones in tumors than in blood (p = 0.039). Comparison of CD4+ and CD8+ T cell repertoires was precluded by the use of bulk unsorted samples.

TRIzol reagent was used to extract blood RNA from unsorted whole blood, while the DNeasy Blood & Tissue kit provided the germline DNA. At the time of sampling, the patients were treatment-naive and had chronic HBV infection. Before surgery, about 4 milliliters of peripheral blood were collected into K2EDTA tubes. A constant-region primer and ProtoScript II reverse transcriptase were used to reverse-transcribe TCRbeta-specific cDNA from 500 ng total RNA. The TCRbeta libraries were prepared through three rounds of nested multiplex PCR following a slightly modified ARM-PCR procedure. Multiplex TRBV1-TRBV30 forward primers and a Cbeta reverse primer were used in the first two PCR rounds, each of which was run for roughly 10 cycles. Sample barcodes and Illumina adapters were added in a final 25-cycle PCR using Deep VentR polymerase. Before sequencing, amplicons between 200 and 500 bp were purified from gel using a QIAquick gel extraction kit. An Illumina HiSeq 2500 was used to sequence the TCRbeta amplicons, generating 250-bp paired-end reads. The paper's data handling went like this. To recover full CDR3 sequences, reads were quality-trimmed using Trimmomatic v0.33 and paired reads were then merged using FLASH v1.2.11. V, D and J germline segments were assigned to the rearranged TCRbeta sequences using MiGEC v1.2.1b. VDJtools v1.0.0 computed clonotype statistics and Shannon-Wiener diversity indices. Except for diversity analysis, only each sample's 250 most abundant clonotypes were used in subsequent analyses to reduce sampling bias. TCRdb passed the public sequencing reads through fastp at Q25 and MiXCR, retaining productive beta sequences. CDR3 protein duplicates are merged, each entry listing the most common genes and DNA. TCRdb, rather than the study authors, made the V and J calls. A total of some 320,000 distinct CDR3 sequences appear in this sample, roughly 60% of them only once. 9% to 10% of the sample is in the top ten clones.

The clonotype was recovered from a man in his forties with primary liver carcinoma and hepatitis B virus infection. The sequenced sample consisted of peripheral blood. In this chain, TRBV6-6 is recombined with TRBJ1-4; 9 of the junction bases match TRBD1. The CDR3 here reads CASSFSDRGGEKLFF. The nucleotides read TGTGCCAGCAGTTTCTCGGACAGGGGCGGCGAAAAACTGTTTTTT.